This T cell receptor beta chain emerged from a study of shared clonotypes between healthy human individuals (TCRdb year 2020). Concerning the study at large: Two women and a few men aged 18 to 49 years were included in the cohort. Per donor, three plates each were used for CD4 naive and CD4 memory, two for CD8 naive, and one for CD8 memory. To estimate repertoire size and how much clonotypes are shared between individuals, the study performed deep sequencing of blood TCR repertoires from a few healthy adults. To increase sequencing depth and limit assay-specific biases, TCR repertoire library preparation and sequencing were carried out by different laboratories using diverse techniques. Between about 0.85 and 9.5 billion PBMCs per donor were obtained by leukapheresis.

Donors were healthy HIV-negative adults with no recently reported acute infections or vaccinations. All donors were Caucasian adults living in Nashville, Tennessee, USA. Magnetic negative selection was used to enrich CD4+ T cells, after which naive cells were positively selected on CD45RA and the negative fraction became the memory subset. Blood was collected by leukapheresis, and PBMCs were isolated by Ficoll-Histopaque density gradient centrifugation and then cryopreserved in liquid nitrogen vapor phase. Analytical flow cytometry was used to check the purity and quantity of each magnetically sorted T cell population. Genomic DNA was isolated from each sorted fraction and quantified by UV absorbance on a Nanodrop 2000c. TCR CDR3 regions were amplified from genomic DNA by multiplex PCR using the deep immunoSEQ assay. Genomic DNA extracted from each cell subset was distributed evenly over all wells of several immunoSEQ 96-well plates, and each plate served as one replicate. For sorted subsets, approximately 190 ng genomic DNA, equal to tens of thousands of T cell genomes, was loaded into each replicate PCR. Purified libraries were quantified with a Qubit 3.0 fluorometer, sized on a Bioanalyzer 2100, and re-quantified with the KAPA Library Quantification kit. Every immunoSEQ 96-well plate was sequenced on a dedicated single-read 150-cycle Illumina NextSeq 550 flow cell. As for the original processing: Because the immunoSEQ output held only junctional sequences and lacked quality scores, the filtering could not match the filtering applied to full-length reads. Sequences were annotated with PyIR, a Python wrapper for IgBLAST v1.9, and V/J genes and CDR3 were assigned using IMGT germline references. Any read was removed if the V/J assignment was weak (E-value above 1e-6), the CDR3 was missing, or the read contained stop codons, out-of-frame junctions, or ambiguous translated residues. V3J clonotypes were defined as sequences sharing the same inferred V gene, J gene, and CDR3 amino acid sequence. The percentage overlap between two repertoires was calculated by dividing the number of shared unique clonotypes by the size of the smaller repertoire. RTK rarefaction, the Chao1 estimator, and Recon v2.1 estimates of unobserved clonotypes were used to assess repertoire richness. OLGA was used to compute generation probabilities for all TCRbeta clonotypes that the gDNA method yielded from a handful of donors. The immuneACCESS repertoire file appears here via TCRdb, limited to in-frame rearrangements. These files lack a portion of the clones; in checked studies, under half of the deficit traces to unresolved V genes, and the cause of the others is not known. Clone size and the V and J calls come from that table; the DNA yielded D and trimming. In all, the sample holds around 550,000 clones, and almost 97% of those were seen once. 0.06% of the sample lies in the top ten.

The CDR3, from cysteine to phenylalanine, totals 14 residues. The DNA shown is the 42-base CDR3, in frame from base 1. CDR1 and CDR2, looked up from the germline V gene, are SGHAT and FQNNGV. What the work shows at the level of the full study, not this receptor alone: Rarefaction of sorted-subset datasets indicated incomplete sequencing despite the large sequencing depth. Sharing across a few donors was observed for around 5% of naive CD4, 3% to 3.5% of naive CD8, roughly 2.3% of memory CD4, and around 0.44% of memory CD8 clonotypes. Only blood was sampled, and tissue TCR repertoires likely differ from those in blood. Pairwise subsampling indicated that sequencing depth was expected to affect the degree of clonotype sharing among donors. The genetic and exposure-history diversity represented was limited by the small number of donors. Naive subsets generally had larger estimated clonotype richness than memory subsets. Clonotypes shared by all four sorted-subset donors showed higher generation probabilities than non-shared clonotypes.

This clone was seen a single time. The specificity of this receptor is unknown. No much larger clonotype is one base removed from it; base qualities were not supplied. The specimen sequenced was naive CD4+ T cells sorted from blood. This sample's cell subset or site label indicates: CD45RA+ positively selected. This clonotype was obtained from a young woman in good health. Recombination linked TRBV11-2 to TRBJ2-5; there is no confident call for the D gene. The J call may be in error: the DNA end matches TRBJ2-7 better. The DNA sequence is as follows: TGTGCCAGCAGCTTAGAGTTGAACGGCTACGAGCAGTACTTC. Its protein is CASSLELNGYEQYF.